This T cell receptor beta chain appears in the sequencing data of a study of control samples from healthy donors and cancer patients. The CDR3 runs to 17 residues. Trimming left V 6 bases short and J 0 bases short, with 15 bases between. Germline loops: CDR1 KGHSH, CDR2 LQKENI. The data were produced by immunoSEQ multiplex PCR, yet TCRdb's version contains in-frame clones alone and is incomplete. The repertoire includes about 130,000 clones, around 94% of them detected once, and 12% to 15% sits in the top ten. The chain employs TRBV18 and TRBJ1-6; D uncertain. Sequenced material: PBMCs. This TCR was recovered from a man in his 60s with colorectal cancer. The CDR3 DNA is TGTGCCAGCTCTCCGAGCGTGCCGAGCTCCTATAATTCACCCCTCCACTTT. It encodes CASSPSVPSSYNSPLHF.